Sequencing of this T cell receptor beta chain was carried out in a study of T cell clonotyping in hematopoietic cell transplantation. The assay was immunoSEQ multiplex PCR, and TCRdb's table has in-frame clones only and misses some. The sample has 15,000 to 20,000 clones, 70% to 90% seen once. Germline-derived CDR1 and CDR2 are SGHTA and FQGNSA. The J segment lost 4 bases and the V segment lost 2 bases, leaving 1 base of the junction unmatched. The CDR3 loop spans 13 amino acids. Overall study findings and caveats: At the given depth, recipient repertoires were over 95% de novo clonotypes. CD4 and CD8 repertoire contributions could not be separated without sorting. Pathologically expanded recipient clonotypes increased progressively from day 30 to day 180 as diversity fell. Broader posttransplant TCR repertoire diversity was predicted by graft donor and pretransplant recipient Inverse Simpson Index values.

As to this clone: Its antigen is as yet unknown.

The source of this sequence is a middle-aged woman in good health. Some clones in this sample may be carry-over from other donors' samples. The sample consisted of peripheral blood mononuclear cells. The chain joins TRBV7-2 to TRBJ1-1, with TRBD1 matching 7 bases. As DNA, the CDR3 is TGTGCCAGCAGCTTATCAGGGGGCACTGAAGCTTTCTTT. Protein product: CASSLSGGTEAFF.